These 10 T cell receptor beta chains share one sample of origin, sequenced in a study of CD8 T cells in Susac syndrome. RNA, at 0.5 to 1 ug, was reverse transcribed with random hexamers. TCRdb used MiXCR to reprocess the immunoSEQ multiplex PCR reads, holding one entry per CDR3 protein. The data show about 200,000 distinct CDR3 sequences, about 95% seen once. The specimen was CD4+ T cells from PBMCs. These TCRs come from a human donor in good health.

The chain carries TRBV30 and TRBJ2-7; possible D gene TRBD1, 5 bases. The germline V gene encodes CDR1 GTSNPN and CDR2 SVGIG (reference sequence). V was clipped by 2 bases and J by 7 bases, with 15 bases between them. CDR3 length: 13 residues. DNA for the CDR3: TGTGCCTGGAGTCCCGGACATTTTCGGGAGCAGTACGTC. This gives the protein CAWSPGHFREQYV.

Comment on this clonotype: At one of its ends the junction is not consistent with the germline gene, which may arise from a read error. The V and J genes are TRBV20-1 and TRBJ1-2; 8 bases are shared with TRBD1. Looked up from germline, CDR1 is DFQATT and CDR2 is SNEGSKA (reference sequence). The CDR3 length is 12 residues. The CDR3 coding sequence is TGCAGTGCGAGAGGACAGGGCGGTGGCTACACCTTC. It yields the protein CSARGQGGGYTF.

J is TRBJ2-3 and V is TRBV20-1; 9 bases are shared with TRBD1. The V and J ends lost 0 bases and 3 bases, in that order; junction bases with no gene match: 7. CDR1 and CDR2 from the germline V gene are DFQATT and SNEGSKA (reference sequence). The CDR3 runs to 16 residues. The CDR3 nucleotides are TGCAGTGCTAGAGACGGAGGGACAGGGTGGACAGATACGCAGTATTTT. Protein product: CSARDGGTGWTDTQYF.

This chain connects TRBV11-2 to TRBJ2-2, with D hard to call. This CDR3 is 15 amino acids long. The V and J ends lost 2 bases and 1 base respectively, with 8 bases between them. Germline CDR1 SGHAT, CDR2 FQNNGV. DNA of the CDR3: TGTGCCAGCAGCTTACTCTTGGGGAACACCGGGGAGCTGTTTTTT. This translates into CASSLLLGNTGELFF.

The chain employs TRBV24-1 and TRBJ1-5; no firm D call. This CDR3 spans 12 amino acids. Germline loops: CDR1 KGHDR, CDR2 SFDVKD. V gave up 0 bases and J gave up 7 bases, with 3 bases separating them. CDR3 region: CATSDLNQPQHF. The CDR3 coding sequence is TGTGCCACCAGTGATTTGAACCAGCCCCAGCATTTT.

The chain carries TRBV18 and TRBJ2-1, with D hard to call. CDR3 length: 13 amino acids. Trimming cost V 2 bases and J 6 bases, with 8 bases left between them. CDR1 and CDR2 from the germline V gene are KGHSH and LQKENI. The CDR3 bases are TGTGCCAGCTCACCAGACGTTTTCAATGAGCAGTTCTTC. Encoded protein: CASSPDVFNEQFF.

This clonotype was detected once. The genes are TRBV28 and TRBJ1-5; no clear D. This CDR3 spans 13 amino acids. The V gene lost 3 bases and the J gene lost 11 bases, with 14 bases spanning the gap. Germline loops: CDR1 MDHEN, CDR2 SYDVKM. The DNA for the CDR3 is TGTGCCAGCAGTTTGGTTTCGTCCGGTGCCCAGCATTTT. It specifies CASSLVSSGAQHF.

The chain has TRBV5-1 and TRBJ2-1, with D possibly matching TRBD2 (5 bases). The CDR3 runs to 13 residues. The V gene lost 7 bases and the J gene lost 10 bases, with 18 bases spanning the gap. Germline CDR1 and CDR2: SGHRS and YFSETQ. CDR3 residues: CASAVSRETEQFF. As DNA, the CDR3 is TGCGCCAGCGCTGTAAGCCGGGAAACCGAGCAGTTCTTC.

The chain couples TRBV6-1 to TRBJ2-1; 7 nucleotides agree with TRBD2. V was clipped by 4 bases and J by 6 bases; unmatched bases: 6. CDR3 size: 14 residues. Germline V CDR1 and CDR2: MNHNS, SASEGT. CDR3 region: CASSGTGGGNEQFF. In nucleotides, the CDR3 is TGTGCCAGCAGTGGGACGGGAGGAGGCAATGAGCAGTTCTTC.

This clonotype was detected only once. The chain carries TRBV6-6 and TRBJ2-7; 7 bases agree with TRBD1. J gave up 5 bases and V 6 bases, and 10 bases lay outside the gene matches. CDR3 size: 14 residues. Germline-derived CDR1 and CDR2 are MNHNY and SVGAGI (reference sequence). The CDR3 here is CASRLDFQGDEQYV. The CDR3 coding sequence is TGTGCCAGCAGACTGGATTTCCAGGGGGACGAGCAGTACGTC.